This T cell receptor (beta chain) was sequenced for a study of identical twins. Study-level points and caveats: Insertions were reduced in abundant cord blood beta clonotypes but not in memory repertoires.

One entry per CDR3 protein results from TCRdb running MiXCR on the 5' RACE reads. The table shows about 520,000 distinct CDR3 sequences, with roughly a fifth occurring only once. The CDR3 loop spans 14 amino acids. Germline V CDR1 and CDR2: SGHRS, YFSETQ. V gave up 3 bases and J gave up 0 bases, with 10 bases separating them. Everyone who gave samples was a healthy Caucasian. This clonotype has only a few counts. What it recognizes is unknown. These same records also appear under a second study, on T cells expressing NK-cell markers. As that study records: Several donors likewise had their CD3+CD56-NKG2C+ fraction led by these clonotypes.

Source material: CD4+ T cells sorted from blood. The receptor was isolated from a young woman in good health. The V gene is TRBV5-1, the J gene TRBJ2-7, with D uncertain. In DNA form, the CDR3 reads TGCGCCAGCAGCTCCGCCCTACTCTCCTACGAGCAGTACTTC. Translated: CASSSALLSYEQYF.